These 17 T cell receptor beta chains share one sample of origin, sequenced in a study of shared clonotypes between healthy human individuals (dated by TCRdb to the early 2020s). The method behind the library was the immunoSEQ multiplex PCR assay. TCRdb carries this immuneACCESS record with in-frame sequences only. Its versions omit some clonotypes, under half of them owing to an unresolved V gene in the studies checked, with the rest unexplained. Recorded for this sample are about 2.1 million clones; about 92% of them occurred a single time. The ten largest clones take up 1.5% to 2% of the sample. For the CD8 naive samples, CD45RO-negative cells were positively selected for CCR7, yielding a CD45RA+CCR7+ population from which TemRA cells were excluded. The sequenced material came from naive CD8+ T cells from PBMCs. According to the study, the label for this sample's cell subset or site signals: CD45RA+CCR7+. The receptors originated from a man between 18 and 35 years old in good health. Some clones in this sample may be carry-over from other donors' samples.

This chain links TRBV5-5 with TRBJ1-1; D call uncertain. Germline V CDR1 and CDR2: SGHKS, YYEKEE (reference sequence). V shed 10 bases and J shed 5 bases, with 12 bases lying between them. This CDR3 is 11 amino acids long. In nucleotides, the CDR3 is TGTGCCGCGTGGTCCGGGACTGAAGCTTTCTTT. Protein sequence: CAAWSGTEAFF.

The chain's CDR3 is CASSSDPGDDEQFF. Written as DNA, the CDR3 is TGCGCCAGCAGCTCCGATCCAGGGGATGATGAGCAGTTCTTC. V and J are TRBV4-1 and TRBJ2-1; weak D call: TRBD1 (6 bases). CDR1 and CDR2 from the germline V gene are MGHRA and YSYEKL. The CDR3 has 14 amino acids. With 5 bases removed from V and 8 bases from J, the gap between germline ends came to 16 bases.

For this clone: At one of its ends the junction is not consistent with the germline gene, which may arise from a read error. This sequence joins TRBV4-1 and TRBJ2-1; D uncertain. The germline gives CDR1 MGHRA, CDR2 YSYEKL. This CDR3 comprises 15 residues. The CDR3 coding sequence is TGCGCCAGCAGCCCTATGGTGAGCTCCTACAATGGGCAGTTCTTC. Its protein product is CASSPMVSSYNGQFF.

The rearrangement uses TRBV28 and TRBJ1-5, with D tentatively TRBD1 (5 bases). Germline values: CDR1 MDHEN, CDR2 SYDVKM. Trimming left V 6 bases short and J 0 bases short, with 15 bases between. The CDR3 spans 16 residues. The chain's CDR3 is CASSPRGAYSNQPQHF. In DNA form, the CDR3 reads TGTGCCAGCAGCCCGAGGGGAGCGTATAGCAATCAGCCCCAGCATTTT.

The chain has TRBV2 and TRBJ1-3; no clear D gene. This CDR3 has 16 residues. Germline loops: CDR1 SNHLY, CDR2 FYNNEI. V was clipped by 3 bases and J by 0 bases, with 12 bases between them. The chain's CDR3 is CASSEPEDSSGNTIYF. CDR3 nucleotides: TGTGCCAGCAGTGAGCCGGAAGATAGCTCTGGAAACACCATATATTTT.

This clone was recorded once. Additional DNA sequences in this sample encode the identical CDR3. The CDR3 DNA is TGTGCCAGCAGCTTGGGACAGGTCTCCTACGAGCAGTACTTC. Encoded protein: CASSLGQVSYEQYF. This sequence joins TRBV7-8 and TRBJ2-7; TRBD1 aligns across 8 bases. The V and J ends lost 3 bases and 0 bases, in that order; junction bases with no gene match: 1. Germline values: CDR1 SGHVS, CDR2 FQNEAQ. The CDR3 spans 14 residues.

The chain employs TRBV7-9 and TRBJ2-7; TRBD2 agrees at 13 bases. V dropped 5 bases and J dropped 2; count of bases not matched to a gene: 12. This CDR3 comprises 18 residues. In germline, CDR1 is SEHNR, CDR2 FQNEAQ (reference sequence). The CDR3 region is CASSLPRTSGRKPYEQYF. DNA of the CDR3: TGTGCCAGCAGCCTACCTAGGACTAGCGGGAGAAAGCCCTACGAGCAGTACTTC.

This chain joins TRBV7-3 and TRBJ2-1; 8 positions match TRBD1. The CDR3 has 15 residues. CDR1 SGHTA and CDR2 FQGTGA come from the germline V gene. V dropped 5 bases and J dropped 5; count of bases not matched to a gene: 8. The chain's CDR3 is CASSISRGLNNEQFF. The CDR3 DNA reads TGTGCCAGCAGCATATCCAGGGGGCTTAACAATGAGCAGTTCTTC.

On this clone: A junction boundary mismatches the germline segment, possibly from a read error. The V and J genes are TRBV15 and TRBJ1-1; 7 bases match TRBD1. The germline V gene encodes CDR1 LNHNV and CDR2 YYDKDF (reference sequence). This CDR3 is 14 amino acids long. Here the CDR3 DNA reads TGTGCCACGAGCAGCCGGACAGGATGGACTGAAGCTTTCTTT. This gives the protein CATSSRTGWTEAFF.

The CDR3 DNA is TGCGCCAGCAGCCAAGATCCCCCTAGCGTAGGGTCCTACGAGCAGTACTTC. Translation: CASSQDPPSVGSYEQYF. This chain connects TRBV4-3 to TRBJ2-7; possible D gene TRBD2, 6 bases. This CDR3 spans 17 amino acids. V was cut by 0 bases and J by 1 base, with 16 bases left in between. Germline V gene data show CDR1 as LGHNA and CDR2 as YSLEER.

V gene TRBV27 combines with J gene TRBJ2-5; the D is unclear. V shed 5 bases and J shed 3 bases, with 13 bases lying between them. The CDR3 has 14 amino acids. CDR1 is MNHEY and CDR2 is SMNVEV in the germline V gene (reference sequence). CDR3 loop: CASSPIPIKETQYF. In DNA, the CDR3 is TGTGCCAGCAGTCCCATACCGATTAAAGAGACCCAGTACTTC.

The genes are TRBV2 and TRBJ2-7, with unresolved D. From germline, CDR1 is SNHLY and CDR2 FYNNEI. V shed 4 bases and J shed 7 bases, with 14 bases lying between them. The CDR3 is 13 residues long. The CDR3: CASSATVLGEQYF. The CDR3 DNA reads TGTGCCAGCAGTGCGACTGTCCTAGGGGAGCAGTACTTC.

This clone was picked up one time. The rearrangement uses TRBV20-1 and TRBJ1-5; weak D call: TRBD1 (5 bases). The CDR3 sequence is 10 residues long. Trimming pared 7 bases from V and 4 bases from J, leaving 5 bases between. CDR1 is DFQATT and CDR2 is SNEGSKA in the germline V gene (reference sequence). This chain's CDR3 is CSGTNQPQHF. CDR3 in DNA: TGCAGTGGGACAAATCAGCCCCAGCATTTT.

This rearrangement joins TRBV2 to TRBJ2-7; no clear D. Germline values: CDR1 SNHLY, CDR2 FYNNEI. Trimming removed 8 bases from V and 4 bases from J, with 15 bases in between. The CDR3 is made up of 13 amino acids. CDR3 DNA: TGTGCCAGCGTTACATGGCCAACTTACGAGCAGTACTTC. Protein product: CASVTWPTYEQYF.

This sequence joins TRBV29-1 and TRBJ1-1, with TRBD1 identical over 7 bases. Germline V gene sequence: CDR1 SQVTM, CDR2 ANQGSEA. The CDR3 contains 11 residues. V dropped 5 bases and J dropped 6; count of bases not matched to a gene: 3. In DNA form, the CDR3 reads TGCAGCGTTCCAGGGGGGCCTGAAGCTTTCTTT. This encodes CSVPGGPEAFF.

This sequence joins TRBV9 and TRBJ2-1, with 15 bases aligning to TRBD2. CDR1 and CDR2 from the germline V gene are SGDLS and YYNGEE. This CDR3 contains 20 residues. Trimming at V came to 3 bases and at J to 0 bases, leaving 10 bases not matched to a gene. The chain's CDR3 is CASSGTSGRAYESSYNEQFF. The CDR3 DNA follows: TGTGCCAGCAGCGGGACTAGCGGGAGGGCCTATGAGAGCTCCTACAATGAGCAGTTCTTC.

V gene TRBV9 combines with J gene TRBJ2-7, with D hard to call. Per the germline V gene, CDR1 is SGDLS and CDR2 is YYNGEE. This CDR3 is built from 15 residues. The V and J ends lost 0 bases and 2 bases respectively, with 12 bases between them. The CDR3 DNA sequence: TGTGCCAGCAGCGTAGGGAACCCCATCCCCTACGAGCAGTACTTC. The encoded protein is CASSVGNPIPYEQYF.